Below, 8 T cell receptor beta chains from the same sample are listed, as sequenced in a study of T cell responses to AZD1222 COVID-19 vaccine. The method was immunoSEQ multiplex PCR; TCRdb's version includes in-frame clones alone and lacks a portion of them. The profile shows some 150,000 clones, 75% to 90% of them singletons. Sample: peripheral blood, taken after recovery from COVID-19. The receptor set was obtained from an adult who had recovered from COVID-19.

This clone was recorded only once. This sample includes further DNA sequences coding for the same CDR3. DNA for the CDR3: TGTGCCAGCAGCTCGAGGACAGGTTCCTACGAGCAGTACTTC. Translating it yields CASSSRTGSYEQYF. The chain couples TRBV7-2 to TRBJ2-7, with TRBD1 identical over 7 bases. V gave up 4 bases and J gave up 1 base; unmatched junction bases: 4. This CDR3 is built from 14 residues. CDR1 is SGHTA and CDR2 is FQGNSA in the germline V gene.

Here the CDR3 reads CSASNSYNSPLHF. The CDR3 region has the DNA TGCAGTGCTAGTAACTCCTATAATTCACCCCTCCACTTT. This chain connects TRBV20-1 to TRBJ1-6; no reliable D call. Trimming left V 3 bases short and J 0 bases short, with 3 bases between. The length of the CDR3 is 13 residues. Germline V gene data show CDR1 as DFQATT and CDR2 as SNEGSKA (reference sequence).

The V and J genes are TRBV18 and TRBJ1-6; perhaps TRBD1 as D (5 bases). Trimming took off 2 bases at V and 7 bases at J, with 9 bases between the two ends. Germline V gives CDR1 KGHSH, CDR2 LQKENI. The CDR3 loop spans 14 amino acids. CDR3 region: CASSPEGRNSPLHF. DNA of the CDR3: TGTGCCAGCTCACCAGAGGGACGGAATTCACCCCTCCACTTT.

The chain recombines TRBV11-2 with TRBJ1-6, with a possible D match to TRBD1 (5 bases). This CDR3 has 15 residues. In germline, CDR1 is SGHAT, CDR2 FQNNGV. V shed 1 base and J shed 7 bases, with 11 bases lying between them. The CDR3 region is CASSLGAGGNSPLHF. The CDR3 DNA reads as TGTGCCAGCAGCTTAGGGGCCGGGGGAAATTCACCCCTCCACTTT. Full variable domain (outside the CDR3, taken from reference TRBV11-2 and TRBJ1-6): EAGVAQSPRYKIIEKRQSVAFWCNPISGHATLYWYQQILGQGPKLLIQFQNNGVVDDSQLPKDRFSAERLKGVDSTLKIQPAKLEDSAVYLCASSLGAGGNSPLHFGNGTRLTVT.

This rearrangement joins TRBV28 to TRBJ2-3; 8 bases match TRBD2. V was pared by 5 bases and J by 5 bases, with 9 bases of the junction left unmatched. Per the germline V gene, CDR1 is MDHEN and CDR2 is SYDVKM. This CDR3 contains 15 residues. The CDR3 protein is CASSPGGVSIDTQYF. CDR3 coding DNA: TGTGCCAGCAGTCCGGGAGGGGTGTCCATAGATACGCAGTATTTT.

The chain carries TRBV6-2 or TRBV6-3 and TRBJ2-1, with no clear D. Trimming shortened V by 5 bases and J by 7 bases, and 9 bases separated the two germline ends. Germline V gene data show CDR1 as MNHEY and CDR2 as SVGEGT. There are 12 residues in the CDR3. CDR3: CASSPSRNEQFF. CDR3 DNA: TGTGCCAGCAGTCCCTCCCGGAATGAGCAGTTCTTC.

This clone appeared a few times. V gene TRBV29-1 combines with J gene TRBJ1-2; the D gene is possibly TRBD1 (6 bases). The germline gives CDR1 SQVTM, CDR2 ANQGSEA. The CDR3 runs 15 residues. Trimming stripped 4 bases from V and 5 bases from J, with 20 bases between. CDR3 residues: CSVAGTSGDGYGYTF. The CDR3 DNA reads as TGCAGCGTTGCCGGGACATCAGGGGACGGGTATGGCTACACCTTC.

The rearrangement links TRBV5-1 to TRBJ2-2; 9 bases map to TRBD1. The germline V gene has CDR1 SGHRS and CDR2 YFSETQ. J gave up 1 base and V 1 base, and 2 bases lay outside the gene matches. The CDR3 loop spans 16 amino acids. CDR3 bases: TGCGCCAGCAGCTTGTTGGGACAGGGGAACACCGGGGAGCTGTTTTTT. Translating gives CASSLLGQGNTGELFF.